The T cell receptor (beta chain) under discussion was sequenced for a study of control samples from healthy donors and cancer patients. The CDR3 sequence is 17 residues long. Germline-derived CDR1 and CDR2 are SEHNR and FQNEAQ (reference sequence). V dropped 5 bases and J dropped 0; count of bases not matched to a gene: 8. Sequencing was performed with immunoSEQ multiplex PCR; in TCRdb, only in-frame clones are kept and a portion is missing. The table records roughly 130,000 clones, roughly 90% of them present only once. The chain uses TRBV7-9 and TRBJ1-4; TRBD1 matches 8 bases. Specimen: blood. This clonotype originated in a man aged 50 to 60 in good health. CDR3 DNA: TGTGCCAGCAGCCATGGCGGGACAGGTGCAACTAATGAAAAACTGTTTTTT. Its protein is CASSHGGTGATNEKLFF. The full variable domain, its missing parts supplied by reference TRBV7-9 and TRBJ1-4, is DTGVSQNPRHKITKRGQNVTFRCDPISEHNRLYWYRQTLGQGPEFLTYFQNEAQLEKSRLLSDRFSAERPKGSFSTLEIQRTEQGDSAMYLCASSHGGTGATNEKLFFGSGTQLSVL.